This T cell receptor beta chain emerged from a study of T-cell reconstitution after alpha-beta-depleted transplantation in children. There are a few counts of this clonotype. Its target is not known. Study-level points and caveats: From surviving recipient T cells and thymic progenitors came the high day-60 TCRbeta diversity observed in some patients. Fresh T-cell production supplied most of the T-cell counts and diversity seen one year after transplant. About two months after transplant, alpha-beta T cells reportedly came from several hundred expanded graft clones.

Unique molecular identifiers were incorporated when the TCRbeta library was constructed. In TCRdb, the PCR reads were re-called with MiXCR into one record per CDR3 protein. The repertoire holds around 440,000 distinct CDR3 sequences, with 15% to 20% as singletons. The CDR3 is 13 amino acids. From germline, CDR1 is SEHNR and CDR2 FQNEAQ (reference sequence). The ends lost 5 bases at V and 4 bases at J; junction bases unmatched: 4. Sequencing was performed on PBMCs, mostly from graft donor cells, taken 360 days after TCRalphabeta/CD19-depleted stem cell transplant. This chain joins TRBV7-9 and TRBJ1-2; 7 bases line up with TRBD1. The clonotype originates from a boy under two years old who had a stem cell transplant for Wiskott-Aldrich syndrome, so the T cells may come from the graft donor. The CDR3 bases are TGTGCCAGCAGCGGGGGACAGCTCTATGGCTACACCTTC. Translating it yields CASSGGQLYGYTF.